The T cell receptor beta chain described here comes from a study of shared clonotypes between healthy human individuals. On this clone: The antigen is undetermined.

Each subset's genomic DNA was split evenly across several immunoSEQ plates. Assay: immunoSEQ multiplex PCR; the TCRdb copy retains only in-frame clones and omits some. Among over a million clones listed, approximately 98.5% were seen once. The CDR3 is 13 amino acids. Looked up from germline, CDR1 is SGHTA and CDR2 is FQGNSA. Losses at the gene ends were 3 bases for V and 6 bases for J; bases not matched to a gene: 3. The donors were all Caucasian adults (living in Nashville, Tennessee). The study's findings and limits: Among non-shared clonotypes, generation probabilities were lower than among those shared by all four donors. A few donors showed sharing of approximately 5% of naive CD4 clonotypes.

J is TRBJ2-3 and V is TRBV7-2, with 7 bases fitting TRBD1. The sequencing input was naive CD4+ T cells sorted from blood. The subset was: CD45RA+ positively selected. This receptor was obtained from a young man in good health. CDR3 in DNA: TGTGCCAGCAGCTTCGACAGGGAGGATACGCAGTATTTT. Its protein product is CASSFDREDTQYF.